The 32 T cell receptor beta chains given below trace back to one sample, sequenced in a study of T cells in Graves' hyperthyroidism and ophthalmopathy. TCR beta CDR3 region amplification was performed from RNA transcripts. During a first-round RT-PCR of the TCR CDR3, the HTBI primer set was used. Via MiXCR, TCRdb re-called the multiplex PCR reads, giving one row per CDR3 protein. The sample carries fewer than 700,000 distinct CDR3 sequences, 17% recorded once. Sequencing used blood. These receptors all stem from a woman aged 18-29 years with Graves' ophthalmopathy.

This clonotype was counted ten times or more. CDR3 in amino acids: CASSGELQRTSGIDRAEQFF. DNA for the CDR3: TGTGCCAGCAGTGGCGAACTCCAACGGACTAGCGGGATAGATAGGGCTGAGCAGTTCTTC. The gene calls are TRBV2 and TRBJ2-1; 12 bases agree with TRBD2. This CDR3 is built from 20 residues. V was clipped by 4 bases and J by 9 bases; unmatched bases: 22. Germline CDR1 and CDR2: SNHLY and FYNNEI. The variable domain in full, completed from reference TRBV2 and TRBJ2-1, reads EPEVTQTPSHQVTQMGQEVILRCVPISNHLYFYWYRQILGQKVEFLVSFYNNEISEKSEIFDDQFSVERPDGSNFTLKIRSTKLEDSAMYFCASSGELQRTSGIDRAEQFFGPGTRLTVL.

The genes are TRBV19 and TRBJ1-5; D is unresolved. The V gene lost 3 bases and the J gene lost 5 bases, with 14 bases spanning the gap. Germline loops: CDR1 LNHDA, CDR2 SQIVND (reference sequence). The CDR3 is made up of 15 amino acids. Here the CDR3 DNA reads TGTGCCAGTAGTATCCGTAGGGAAATGGATCAGCCCCAGCATTTT. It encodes CASSIRREMDQPQHF.

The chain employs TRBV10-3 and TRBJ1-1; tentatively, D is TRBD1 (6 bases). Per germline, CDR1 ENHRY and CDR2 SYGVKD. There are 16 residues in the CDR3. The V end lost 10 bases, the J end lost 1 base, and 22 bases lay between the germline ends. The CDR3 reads CASSKTLWGQNTEAFF. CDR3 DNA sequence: TGTGCCAGCTCGAAAACGCTCTGGGGACAGAACACTGAAGCTTTCTTT.

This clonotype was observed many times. The CDR3 spells CASSPFRPRGEYGYTF. CDR3 coding DNA: TGTGCCAGCAGTCCCTTCCGCCCACGGGGAGAGTATGGCTACACCTTC. The V and J genes are TRBV6-1 and TRBJ1-2; the D is unclear. Trimming cost V 5 bases and J 5 bases, with 21 bases left between them. This CDR3 is 16 amino acids long. Germline V CDR1 and CDR2: MNHNS, SASEGT.

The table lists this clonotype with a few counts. DNA of the CDR3: TGTGCCACGACTAACACAGATACGCAGTATTTT. Translation gives CATTNTDTQYF. The chain combines TRBV12-3 or TRBV12-4 with TRBJ2-3, with D tentatively TRBD2 (5 bases). The CDR3 extends over 11 amino acids. V gave up 10 bases and J gave up 2 bases, with 7 bases separating them.

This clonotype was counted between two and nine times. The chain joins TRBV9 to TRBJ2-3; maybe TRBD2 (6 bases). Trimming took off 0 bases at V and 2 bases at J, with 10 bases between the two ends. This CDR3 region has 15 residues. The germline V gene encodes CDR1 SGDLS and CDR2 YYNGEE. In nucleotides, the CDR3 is TGTGCCAGCAGCGTAGGGGGCGGGACCACAGATACGCAGTATTTT. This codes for CASSVGGGTTDTQYF.

The CDR3 DNA reads as TGCGCCAGCAGCCAAGATCGCTGGGGACTAAACACTGAAGCTTTCTTT. Its protein product is CASSQDRWGLNTEAFF. This sequence joins TRBV4-3 and TRBJ1-1; perhaps TRBD1 as D (5 bases). V lost 0 bases, J lost 2 bases, and 13 bases lay in between. The germline V gene has CDR1 LGHNA and CDR2 YSLEER. The CDR3 extends over 16 amino acids.

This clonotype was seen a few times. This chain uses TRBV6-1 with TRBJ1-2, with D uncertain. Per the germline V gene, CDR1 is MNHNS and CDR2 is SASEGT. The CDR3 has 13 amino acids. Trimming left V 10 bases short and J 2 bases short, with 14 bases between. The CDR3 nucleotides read TGTGCCACTGTGGGAGGTGGGAACTATGGCTACACCTTC. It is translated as CATVGGGNYGYTF.

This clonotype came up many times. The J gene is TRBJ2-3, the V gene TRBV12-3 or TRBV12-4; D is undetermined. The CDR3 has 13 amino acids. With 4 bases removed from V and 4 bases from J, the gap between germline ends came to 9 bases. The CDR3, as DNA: TGTGCCAGCAGTTCCTCGGTGGCAGATACGCAGTATTTT. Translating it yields CASSSSVADTQYF.

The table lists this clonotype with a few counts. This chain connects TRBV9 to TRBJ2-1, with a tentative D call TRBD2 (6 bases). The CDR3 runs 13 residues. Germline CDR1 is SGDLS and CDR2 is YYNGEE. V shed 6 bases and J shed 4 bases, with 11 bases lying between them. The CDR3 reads CASTRDSYNEQFF. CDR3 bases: TGTGCCAGCACTCGGGACTCATACAATGAGCAGTTCTTC.

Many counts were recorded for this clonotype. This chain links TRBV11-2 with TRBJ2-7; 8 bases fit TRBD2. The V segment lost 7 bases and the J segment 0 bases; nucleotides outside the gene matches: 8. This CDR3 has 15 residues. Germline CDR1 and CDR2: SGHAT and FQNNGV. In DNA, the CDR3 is TGTGCCAGCAAAGCCGGGACTAGTAGCTCCTACGAGCAGTACTTC. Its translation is CASKAGTSSSYEQYF.

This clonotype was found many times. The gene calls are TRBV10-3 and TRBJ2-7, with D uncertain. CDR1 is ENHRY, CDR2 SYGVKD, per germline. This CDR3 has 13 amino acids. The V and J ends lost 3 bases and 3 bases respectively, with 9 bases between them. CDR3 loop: CAISDNSIYEQYF. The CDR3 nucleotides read TGTGCCATCAGTGATAACAGTATCTACGAGCAGTACTTC.

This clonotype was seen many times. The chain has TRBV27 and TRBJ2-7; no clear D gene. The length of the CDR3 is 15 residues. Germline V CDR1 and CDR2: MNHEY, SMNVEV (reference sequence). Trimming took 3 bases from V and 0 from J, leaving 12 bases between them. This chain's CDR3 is CASSFTWGSSYEQYF. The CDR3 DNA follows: TGTGCCAGCAGTTTTACCTGGGGTAGCTCCTACGAGCAGTACTTC.

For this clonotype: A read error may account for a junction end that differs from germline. The CDR3 here is CATSETSGRCRGAVF. As DNA, the CDR3 is TGTGCCACCAGTGAAACTAGCGGGAGGTGCCGGGGAGCTGTTTTT. The chain combines TRBV24-1 with TRBJ2-2; 12 bases match TRBD2. This CDR3 comprises 15 residues. The germline V gene has CDR1 KGHDR and CDR2 SFDVKD.

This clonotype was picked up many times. The CDR3 protein is CASSLEYRDYEQYF. DNA of the CDR3: TGTGCCAGCAGCTTAGAGTACAGGGACTACGAGCAGTACTTC. The chain recombines TRBV7-9 with TRBJ2-7; possibly TRBD1 for D (6 bases). This CDR3 spans 14 amino acids. CDR1 is SEHNR and CDR2 is FQNEAQ in the germline V gene (reference sequence). V was shortened by 1 base and J by 3 bases, with 10 bases between the two germline ends.

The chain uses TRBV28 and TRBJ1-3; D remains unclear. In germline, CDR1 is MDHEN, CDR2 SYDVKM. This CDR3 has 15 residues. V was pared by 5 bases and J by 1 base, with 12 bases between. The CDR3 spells CASSPYSGSGNTIYF. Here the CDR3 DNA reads TGTGCCAGCAGTCCTTATTCCGGATCTGGAAACACCATATATTTT.

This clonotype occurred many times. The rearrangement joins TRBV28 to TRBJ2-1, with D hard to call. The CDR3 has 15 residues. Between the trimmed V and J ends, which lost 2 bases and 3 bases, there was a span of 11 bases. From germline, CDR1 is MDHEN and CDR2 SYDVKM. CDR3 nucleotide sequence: TGTGCCAGCAGTTTAAGTTATGGAAACTACAATGAGCAGTTCTTC. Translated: CASSLSYGNYNEQFF.

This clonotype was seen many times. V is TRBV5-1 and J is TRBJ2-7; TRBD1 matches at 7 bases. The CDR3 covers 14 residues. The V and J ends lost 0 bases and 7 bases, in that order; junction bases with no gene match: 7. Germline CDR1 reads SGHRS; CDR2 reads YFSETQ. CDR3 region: CASSLARTGAEQYF. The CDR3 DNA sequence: TGCGCCAGCAGCTTGGCCCGAACAGGGGCTGAGCAGTACTTC.

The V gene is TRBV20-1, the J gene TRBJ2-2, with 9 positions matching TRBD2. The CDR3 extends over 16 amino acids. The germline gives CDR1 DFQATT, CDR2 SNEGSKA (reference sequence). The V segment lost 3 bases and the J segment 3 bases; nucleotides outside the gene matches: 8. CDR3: CSASRRIAGDTGELFF. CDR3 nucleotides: TGCAGTGCTAGTCGGCGGATAGCGGGGGACACCGGGGAGCTGTTTTTT.

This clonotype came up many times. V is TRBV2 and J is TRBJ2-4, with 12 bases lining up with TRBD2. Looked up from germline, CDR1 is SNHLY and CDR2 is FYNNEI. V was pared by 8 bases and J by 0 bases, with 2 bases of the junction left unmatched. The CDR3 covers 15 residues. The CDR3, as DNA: TGTGCCAGCGAGACTAGCGGGGGAGCCAAAAACATTCAGTACTTC. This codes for CASETSGGAKNIQYF.

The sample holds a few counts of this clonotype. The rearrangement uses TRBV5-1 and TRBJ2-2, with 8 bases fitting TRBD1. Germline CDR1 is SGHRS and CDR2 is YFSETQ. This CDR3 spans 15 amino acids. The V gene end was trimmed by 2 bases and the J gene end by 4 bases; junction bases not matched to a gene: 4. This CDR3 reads CASSLRTGPTGELFF. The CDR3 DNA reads TGCGCCAGCAGCTTACGGACAGGGCCCACCGGGGAGCTGTTTTTT.

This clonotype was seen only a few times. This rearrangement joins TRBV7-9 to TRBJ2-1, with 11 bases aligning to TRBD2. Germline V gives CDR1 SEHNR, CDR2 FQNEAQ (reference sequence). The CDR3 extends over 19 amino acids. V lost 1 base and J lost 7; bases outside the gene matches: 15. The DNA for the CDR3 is TGTGCCAGCAGCTTAGTCCCACCCTACCTAGCGGGAGGTACGAATGAGCAGTTCTTC. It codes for CASSLVPPYLAGGTNEQFF.

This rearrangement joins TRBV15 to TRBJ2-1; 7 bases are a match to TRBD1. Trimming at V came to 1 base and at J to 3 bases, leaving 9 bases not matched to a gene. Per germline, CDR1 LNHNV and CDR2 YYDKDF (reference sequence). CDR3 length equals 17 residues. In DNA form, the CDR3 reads TGTGCCACCAGCAGAGGACGGGATGGACAGGACTACAATGAGCAGTTCTTC. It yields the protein CATSRGRDGQDYNEQFF.

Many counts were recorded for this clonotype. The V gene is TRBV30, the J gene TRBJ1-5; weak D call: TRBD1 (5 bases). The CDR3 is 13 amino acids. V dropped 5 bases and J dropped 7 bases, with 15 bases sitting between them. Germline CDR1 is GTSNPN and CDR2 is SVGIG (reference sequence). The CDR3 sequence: CAWGRGRDQPQHF. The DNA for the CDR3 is TGTGCCTGGGGCCGGGGCAGGGACCAGCCCCAGCATTTT. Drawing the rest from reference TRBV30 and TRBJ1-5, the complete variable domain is SQTIHQWPATLVQPVGSPLSLECTVEGTSNPNLYWYRQAAGRGLQLLFYSVGIGQISSEVPQNLSASRPQDRQFILSSKKLLLSDSGFYLCAWGRGRDQPQHFGDGTRLSIL.

The CDR3 sequence: CASSVPLAGTLGNEQFF. In DNA form, the CDR3 reads TGTGCCAGCAGTGTCCCACTAGCGGGAACCCTAGGCAATGAGCAGTTCTTC. This chain joins TRBV2 and TRBJ2-1, with 10 bases lining up with TRBD2. Looked up from germline, CDR1 is SNHLY and CDR2 is FYNNEI. This CDR3 is 17 amino acids long. The V gene end was trimmed by 4 bases and the J gene end by 6 bases; junction bases not matched to a gene: 12.

In DNA, the CDR3 is TGTGCCAGCACGAGTGCCAGGCTGATAGCCAAAAACATTCAGTACTTC. It codes for CASTSARLIAKNIQYF. This chain uses TRBV28 with TRBJ2-4; D gene uncertain. The CDR3 length is 16 residues. Germline V gene lookup returns CDR1 MDHEN and CDR2 SYDVKM. The V and J ends lost 7 bases and 0 bases respectively, with 16 bases between them.

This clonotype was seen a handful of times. The CDR3 DNA follows: TGCAGTGCGGAATCGCCCAGAAGCGAGCAGTACTTC. The encoded protein is CSAESPRSEQYF. This sequence joins TRBV20-1 and TRBJ2-7; D gene ambiguous. The CDR3 spans 12 residues. V lost 6 bases to trimming and J lost 6 bases, with 15 bases between them. Germline CDR1 DFQATT, CDR2 SNEGSKA (reference sequence).

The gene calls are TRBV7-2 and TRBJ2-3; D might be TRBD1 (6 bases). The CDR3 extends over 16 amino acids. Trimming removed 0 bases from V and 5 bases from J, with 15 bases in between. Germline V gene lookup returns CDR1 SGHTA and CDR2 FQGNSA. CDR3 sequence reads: CASSLAGSRGRDTQYF. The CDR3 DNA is TGTGCCAGCAGCTTAGCTGGTAGCAGGGGCAGAGATACGCAGTATTTT.

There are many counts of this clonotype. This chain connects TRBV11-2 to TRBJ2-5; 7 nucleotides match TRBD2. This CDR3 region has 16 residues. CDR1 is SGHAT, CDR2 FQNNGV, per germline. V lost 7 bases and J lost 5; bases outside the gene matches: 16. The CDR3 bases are TGTGCCAGCATCAACCAACTCTCGGGGGGAGGGGAGACCCAGTACTTC. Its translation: CASINQLSGGGETQYF.

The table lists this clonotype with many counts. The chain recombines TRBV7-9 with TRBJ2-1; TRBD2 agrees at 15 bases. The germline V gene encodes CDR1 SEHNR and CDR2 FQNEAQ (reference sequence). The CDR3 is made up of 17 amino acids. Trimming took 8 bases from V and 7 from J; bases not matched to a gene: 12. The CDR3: CASVSEGTSGRSNEQFF. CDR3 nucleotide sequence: TGTGCCAGCGTGTCTGAAGGGACTAGCGGGAGGTCAAATGAGCAGTTCTTC.

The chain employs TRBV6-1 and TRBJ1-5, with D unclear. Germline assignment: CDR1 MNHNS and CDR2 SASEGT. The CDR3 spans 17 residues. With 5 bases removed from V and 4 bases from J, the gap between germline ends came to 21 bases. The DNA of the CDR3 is TGTGCCAGCAGTCCCTTGACTAGCAGCTACTCGAATCAGCCCCAGCATTTT. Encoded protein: CASSPLTSSYSNQPQHF.

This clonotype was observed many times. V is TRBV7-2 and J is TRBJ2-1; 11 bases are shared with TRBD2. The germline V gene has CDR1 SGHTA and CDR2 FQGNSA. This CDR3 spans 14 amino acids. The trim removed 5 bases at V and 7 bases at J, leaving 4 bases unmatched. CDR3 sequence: CASSDSGRANEQFF. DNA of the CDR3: TGTGCCAGCAGCGATAGCGGGAGGGCTAATGAGCAGTTCTTC.